Below, 32 T cell receptor beta chains from the same sample are listed, as sequenced in a study of CD8 T cells in Susac syndrome. Random hexamers primed reverse transcription of 0.5 to 1 ug RNA. MiXCR was run by TCRdb on the immunoSEQ multiplex PCR reads, yielding one entry per CDR3 protein. The sample has around 200,000 distinct CDR3 sequences, approximately 95% seen once. The sample was CD4+ T cells from PBMCs. All receptors come from a human donor with multiple sclerosis.

On this clonotype: An end of the junction differs from the germline gene, which may be a read error. J is TRBJ2-3 and V is TRBV7-7; D remains unclear. The CDR3 covers 14 residues. Germline CDR1 SSHAT, CDR2 FNYEAQ (reference sequence). CDR3 DNA sequence: TGTGCTAGCAGCCCCCATTTGGGCACAGATACGCAGTATTTT. It is translated as CASSPHLGTDTQYF.

The chain joins TRBV29-1 to TRBJ2-3; D is ambiguous. Trimming stripped 3 bases from V and 5 bases from J, with 3 bases between. CDR1 and CDR2 from the germline V gene are SQVTM and ANQGSEA. The CDR3 sequence is 10 residues long. The CDR3 coding sequence is TGCAGCGTTGATGGAGATACGCAGTATTTT. This encodes CSVDGDTQYF.

The chain combines TRBV12-3 or TRBV12-4 with TRBJ1-2, with TRBD1 as a possible D gene (5 bases). The V gene lost 3 bases and the J gene lost 5 bases, with 19 bases spanning the gap. CDR3 size: 16 residues. The CDR3 region is CASSFHGGGNIYGYTF. Written as DNA, the CDR3 is TGTGCCAGCAGTTTCCATGGGGGGGGGAACATTTATGGCTACACCTTC.

The CDR3 protein is CASSFRPHLGWVVSYNEQFF. The CDR3 DNA sequence: TGTGCCAGCAGTTTCCGCCCTCATCTCGGTTGGGTTGTTTCCTACAATGAGCAGTTCTTC. V and J are TRBV12-3 or TRBV12-4 and TRBJ2-1; D is unclear. V lost 3 bases to trimming and J lost 1 base, with 25 bases between them. The CDR3 extends over 20 amino acids.

This clonotype was counted only a few times. The chain employs TRBV27 and TRBJ2-3, with D uncertain. V lost 5 bases, J lost 0 bases, and 6 bases lay in between. Germline-derived CDR1 and CDR2 are MNHEY and SMNVEV (reference sequence). This CDR3 has 13 residues. The CDR3 loop reads CASSLSSTDTQYF. As DNA, the CDR3 is TGTGCCAGCAGTCTCTCTAGCACAGATACGCAGTATTTT.

This clonotype has only one observation. The chain is built from TRBV20-1 and TRBJ2-1; 16 bases match TRBD2. Trimming took 6 bases from V and 2 from J; bases not matched to a gene: 7. In germline, CDR1 is DFQATT, CDR2 SNEGSKA (reference sequence). There are 17 residues in the CDR3. CDR3 bases: TGCAGTGCCACCCGGGGACTAGCGGGGGGGCCCTACAATGAGCAGTTCTTC. Protein: CSATRGLAGGPYNEQFF.

V gene TRBV20-1 combines with J gene TRBJ1-1; a possible D gene is TRBD1 (5 bases). V was pared by 0 bases and J by 0 bases, with 17 bases between. This CDR3 spans 17 amino acids. Germline lookup yields CDR1 DFQATT and CDR2 SNEGSKA (reference sequence). CDR3 region: CSARDVGTRLVNTEAFF. CDR3 coding DNA: TGCAGTGCTAGAGATGTGGGGACGCGACTTGTGAACACTGAAGCTTTCTTT.

The chain employs TRBV10-3 and TRBJ1-5; TRBD1 is a possible D gene (5 bases). Trimming removed 7 bases at V and 7 bases at J, with 14 bases between. This CDR3 region has 13 residues. Per germline, CDR1 ENHRY and CDR2 SYGVKD. Here the CDR3 DNA reads TGTGCCATCACGGCGGGGGGGGAACAGCCCCAGCATTTT. This codes for CAITAGGEQPQHF.

The CDR3 nucleotides are TGTGCCAGCAGGAGGGGGGCAGATACGCAGTATTTT. This codes for CASRRGADTQYF. J is TRBJ2-3 and V is TRBV6-5, with D perhaps given as TRBD1 or TRBD2 (6 bases each). Germline V gene lookup returns CDR1 MNHEY and CDR2 SVGAGI. The CDR3 contains 12 residues. Trimming pared 6 bases from V and 4 bases from J, leaving 8 bases between.

V gene TRBV7-8 combines with J gene TRBJ2-7, with D possibly being TRBD1 (6 bases). In germline, CDR1 is SGHVS, CDR2 FQNEAQ. The CDR3 spans 14 residues. Trimming cost V 2 bases and J 4 bases, with 12 bases left between them. The CDR3 coding sequence is TGTGCCAGCAGCTTACGACAGGCCGTTTACGAGCAGTACTTC. As protein: CASSLRQAVYEQYF. The full variable domain, its missing parts supplied by reference TRBV7-8 and TRBJ2-7, is GAGVSQSPRYKVAKRGQDVALRCDPISGHVSLFWYQQALGQGPEFLTYFQNEAQLDKSGLPSDRFFAERPEGSVSTLKIQRTQQEDSAVYLCASSLRQAVYEQYFGPGTRLTVT.

The chain couples TRBV12-3 or TRBV12-4 to TRBJ2-1, with 8 bases lining up with TRBD2. Trimming at V came to 5 bases and at J to 12 bases, leaving 9 bases not matched to a gene. The CDR3 sequence is 13 residues long. The CDR3 nucleotides read TGTGCCAGCAGTCCCAGCGGGACTAGGGGGCAGTTCTTC. This sequence encodes CASSPSGTRGQFF.

This clonotype has just one count. The CDR3 region has the DNA TGTGCCAGCAGCGTAGGGCCGGGACAGGCTAACTATGGCTACACCTTC. Translated: CASSVGPGQANYGYTF. V is TRBV9 and J is TRBJ1-2; 8 bases align to TRBD1. The V segment lost 0 bases and the J segment 0 bases; nucleotides outside the gene matches: 4. This CDR3 is 16 amino acids long. Germline values: CDR1 SGDLS, CDR2 YYNGEE.

The chain's CDR3 is CAKAGIEYTEAFF. In nucleotides, the CDR3 is TGTGCCAAAGCAGGGATCGAGTACACTGAAGCTTTCTTT. The chain is built from TRBV19 and TRBJ1-1; a possible D gene is TRBD1 (5 bases). Germline V gives CDR1 LNHDA, CDR2 SQIVND (reference sequence). V was cut by 10 bases and J by 3 bases, with 15 bases left in between. The CDR3 is 13 residues long.

The rearrangement uses TRBV7-9 and TRBJ1-6; 9 bases line up with TRBD1. Germline trimming cut 5 bases from V and 7 bases from J; bases unmatched to any gene: 6. CDR3 length equals 15 residues. Germline CDR1 reads SEHNR; CDR2 reads FQNEAQ (reference sequence). CDR3 sequence: CASSPTGTGNSPLHF. The CDR3, as DNA: TGTGCCAGCAGCCCTACCGGGACAGGGAATTCACCCCTCCACTTT.

V is TRBV5-4 and J is TRBJ2-5, with 9 positions matching TRBD2. The CDR3 covers 15 residues. V was clipped by 1 base and J by 4 bases; unmatched bases: 5. Germline V lookup: CDR1 SGHNT, CDR2 YYREEE (reference sequence). As DNA, the CDR3 is TGTGCCAGCAGCTTGACATCGGGACTAGCAGAGACCCAGTACTTC. Its protein product is CASSLTSGLAETQYF.

This rearrangement joins TRBV12-3 or TRBV12-4 to TRBJ1-5; 7 bases align to TRBD1. With 4 bases clipped from V and 4 bases from J, the junction kept 4 bases outside the gene matches. The CDR3 has 14 residues. CDR3 sequence: CASSWGQSNQPQHF. CDR3 sequence (DNA): TGTGCCAGCAGTTGGGGACAGTCGAATCAGCCCCAGCATTTT.

The chain has TRBV7-2 and TRBJ2-5; 8 bases align to TRBD2. CDR1 SGHTA and CDR2 FQGNSA come from the germline V gene. Trimming took 4 bases from V and 5 from J; bases not matched to a gene: 6. This CDR3 is 14 amino acids long. Here the CDR3 DNA reads TGTGCCAGCAGCTCATATAGCGGGGTGGAGACCCAGTACTTC. Protein product: CASSSYSGVETQYF.

CDR3 in amino acids: CASSEGGSGANVLTF. The CDR3 bases are TGTGCCAGCAGTGAGGGGGGCTCTGGGGCCAACGTCCTGACTTTC. The chain couples TRBV2 to TRBJ2-6; maybe TRBD2 (6 bases). V gave up 3 bases and J gave up 0 bases, with 6 bases separating them. Germline lookup yields CDR1 SNHLY and CDR2 FYNNEI. This CDR3 has 15 amino acids.

The rearrangement links TRBV14 to TRBJ2-1, with D perhaps being TRBD1 or TRBD2 (5 bases each). The germline CDR1 and CDR2 sequences are SGHDN and FVKESK. The CDR3 contains 12 residues. Trimming removed 3 bases at V and 9 bases at J, with 9 bases between. The CDR3 sequence: CASSQPGLEQFF. DNA of the CDR3: TGTGCCAGCAGCCAGCCGGGGCTTGAGCAGTTCTTC.

The chain has TRBV4-2 and TRBJ1-6; unclear D gene. Germline-derived CDR1 and CDR2 are LGHNA and YNFKEQ. Trimming took 3 bases from V and 11 from J, leaving 14 bases between them. The CDR3 loop spans 14 amino acids. The CDR3 DNA reads TGTGCCAGCAGCCAGGATCGACTGGAGACACCCCTCCACTTT. Translating it yields CASSQDRLETPLHF.

The V and J genes are TRBV29-1 and TRBJ2-4, with 12 nucleotides matching TRBD2. J gave up 8 bases and V 6 bases, and 2 bases lay outside the gene matches. This CDR3 has 12 amino acids. Germline-derived CDR1 and CDR2 are SQVTM and ANQGSEA. CDR3 nucleotides: TGCAGCGTGAGGACTAGCGGGGACATTCAGTACTTC. This sequence encodes CSVRTSGDIQYF. Full variable domain (missing parts from reference TRBV29-1 and TRBJ2-4): SAVISQKPSRDICQRGTSLTIQCQVDSQVTMMFWYRQQPGQSLTLIATANQGSEATYESGFVIDKFPISRPNLTFSTLTVSNMSPEDSSIYLCSVRTSGDIQYFGAGTRLSVL.

The chain uses TRBV23-1 and TRBJ2-1; the D gene is possibly TRBD2 (6 bases). TRBV23-1 is placed among ORFs of uncertain function. This CDR3 region has 12 residues. The V end was cut by 2 bases, the J end by 15 bases, with 14 bases between. The CDR3 loop reads CASSQRGLSWFF. The CDR3 region has the DNA TGCGCCAGCAGTCAAAGGGGACTTTCGTGGTTCTTC.

In DNA form, the CDR3 reads TGTGCCAGCAGCTTAAGTTCAGGGGGGAGCTATGGCTACACCTTC. Encoded protein: CASSLSSGGSYGYTF. The chain is built from TRBV7-2 and TRBJ1-2; TRBD1 aligns across 7 bases. The germline gives CDR1 SGHTA, CDR2 FQGNSA. This CDR3 spans 15 amino acids. V was pared by 2 bases and J by 4 bases, with 7 bases of the junction left unmatched. The full variable domain, completed using reference TRBV7-2 and TRBJ1-2, is GAGVSQSPSNKVTEKGKDVELRCDPISGHTALYWYRQSLGQGLEFLIYFQGNSAPDKSGLPSDRFSAERTGGSVSTLTIQRTQQEDSAVYLCASSLSSGGSYGYTFGSGTRLTVV.

This rearrangement joins TRBV25-1 to TRBJ1-2; the D is unclear. V lost 3 bases and J lost 7, with 12 bases in between. The length of the CDR3 is 13 residues. CDR1 and CDR2 (germline): MGHDK, SYGVNS. As DNA, the CDR3 is TGTGCCAGCAGTGAGGATTACCTTTCTGGCTACACCTTC. Residues: CASSEDYLSGYTF.

This sequence joins TRBV3-1 and TRBJ2-1; D is unresolved. Germline V lookup: CDR1 LGHDT, CDR2 YNNKEL (reference sequence). V was cut by 4 bases and J by 0 bases, with 10 bases left in between. This CDR3 has 15 residues. Written as DNA, the CDR3 is TGTGCCAGCAGCCTCACCGAGAGCTCCTACAATGAGCAGTTCTTC. Its translation is CASSLTESSYNEQFF.

This clonotype was detected a few times. The chain uses TRBV5-4 and TRBJ2-7; D remains unclear. Trimming removed 0 bases from V and 5 bases from J, with 9 bases in between. The CDR3 extends over 13 amino acids. Germline lookup yields CDR1 SGHNT and CDR2 YYREEE (reference sequence). In nucleotides, the CDR3 is TGTGCCAGCAGCTTGGGTCAAGGGAACGAGCAGTACTTC. This encodes CASSLGQGNEQYF.

The V gene is TRBV6-5, the J gene TRBJ1-2; D unclear. V was pared by 2 bases and J by 4 bases, with 11 bases between. Germline CDR1 is MNHEY and CDR2 is SVGAGI. The CDR3 has 14 amino acids. The CDR3 spells CASSYLEVGYGYTF. The CDR3 DNA reads as TGTGCCAGCAGTTACCTTGAGGTTGGCTATGGCTACACCTTC.

The J gene is TRBJ2-4, the V gene TRBV30; D not certain. Germline V gene data show CDR1 as GTSNPN and CDR2 as SVGIG (reference sequence). The CDR3 totals 14 residues. V was cut by 1 base and J by 0 bases, with 7 bases left in between. In DNA, the CDR3 is TGTGCCTGGAGTGGATTACTAGCCAAAAACATTCAGTACTTC. As protein: CAWSGLLAKNIQYF.

This chain connects TRBV5-4 to TRBJ2-5; D gene unclear. V was clipped by 0 bases and J by 3 bases, with 3 bases between them. The CDR3 is 12 amino acids. Germline CDR1 reads SGHNT; CDR2 reads YYREEE (reference sequence). The DNA of the CDR3 is TGTGCCAGCAGCTTGGCTGAAGAGACCCAGTACTTC. Encoded protein: CASSLAEETQYF.

The CDR3 loop is CAWSGQGRVQPQHF. The CDR3 DNA follows: TGTGCCTGGAGTGGGCAGGGAAGGGTTCAGCCCCAGCATTTT. The rearrangement uses TRBV30 and TRBJ1-5; possibly TRBD1 for D (5 bases). Trimming shortened V by 1 base and J by 6 bases, and 13 bases separated the two germline ends. This CDR3 spans 14 amino acids. Germline lookup yields CDR1 GTSNPN and CDR2 SVGIG (reference sequence).

This clonotype has just one count. The CDR3 DNA sequence: TGTGCCAGCGTTAGACAGGGAAACTATGGCTACACCTTC. Its translation: CASVRQGNYGYTF. The rearrangement joins TRBV2 to TRBJ1-2, with TRBD1 identical over 7 bases. CDR1 is SNHLY and CDR2 is FYNNEI in the germline V gene. The CDR3 sequence is 13 residues long. Trimming at V came to 8 bases and at J to 2 bases, leaving 5 bases not matched to a gene. The whole variable domain, filled in from reference TRBV2 and TRBJ1-2, reads EPEVTQTPSHQVTQMGQEVILRCVPISNHLYFYWYRQILGQKVEFLVSFYNNEISEKSEIFDDQFSVERPDGSNFTLKIRSTKLEDSAMYFCASVRQGNYGYTFGSGTRLTVV.

The chain joins TRBV7-2 to TRBJ2-1; D is ambiguous. There are 12 residues in the CDR3. V was clipped by 6 bases and J by 8 bases, with 11 bases between them. Germline V gives CDR1 SGHTA, CDR2 FQGNSA. The CDR3 region is CASRKWGDEQFF. In nucleotides, the CDR3 is TGTGCCAGCAGGAAGTGGGGTGATGAGCAGTTCTTC.